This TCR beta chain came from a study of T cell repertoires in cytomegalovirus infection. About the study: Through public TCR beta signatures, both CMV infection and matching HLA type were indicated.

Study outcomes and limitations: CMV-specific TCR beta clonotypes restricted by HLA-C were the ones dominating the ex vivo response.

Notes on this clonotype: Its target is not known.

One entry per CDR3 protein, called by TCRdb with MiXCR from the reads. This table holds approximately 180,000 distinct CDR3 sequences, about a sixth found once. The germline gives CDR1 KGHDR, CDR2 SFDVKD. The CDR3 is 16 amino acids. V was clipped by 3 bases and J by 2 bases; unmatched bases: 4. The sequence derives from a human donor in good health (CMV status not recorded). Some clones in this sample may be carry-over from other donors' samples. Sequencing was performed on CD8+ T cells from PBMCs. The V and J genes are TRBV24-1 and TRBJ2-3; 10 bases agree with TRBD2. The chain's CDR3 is CATSDPLAGDTDTQYF. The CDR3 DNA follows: TGTGCCACCAGTGATCCGCTAGCGGGAGACACAGATACGCAGTATTTT.